This passage covers 13 T cell receptor beta chains from one sample sequenced in a study of OX40 agonist ivuxolimab in advanced cancers. Clones were read by immunoSEQ multiplex PCR, and TCRdb kept only the in-frame ones, dropping some. The data show approximately 67,000 clones, roughly 92% seen once. The source material was CD4+ or CD8+ T cells sorted from blood, sampled in a trial of the OX40 agonist ivuxolimab. The receptors shown here come from an adult with an advanced solid tumor such as melanoma, head and neck, liver or kidney cancer.

The chain has TRBV7-9 and TRBJ2-5, with D possibly TRBD1 on 5 matching bases. The J call is uncertain, as TRBJ2-7 better fits the DNA end. In germline, CDR1 is SEHNR, CDR2 FQNEAQ (reference sequence). This CDR3 has 13 residues. CDR3 bases: TGTGCCAGCAGCTTAGACAGGACGGGCGAGCAGTACTTC. Protein: CASSLDRTGEQYF.

The chain uses TRBV11-3 and TRBJ1-1; possibly TRBD1 for D (6 bases). This CDR3 region has 15 residues. Trimming shortened V by 0 bases and J by 1 base, and 9 bases separated the two germline ends. CDR1 is SGHNT, CDR2 YENEEA, per germline. CDR3 in amino acids: CASSLEGGANTEAFF. DNA for the CDR3: TGTGCCAGCAGCTTAGAGGGGGGGGCGAACACTGAAGCTTTCTTT.

This rearrangement joins TRBV5-1 to TRBJ2-5; D is uncertain. With 0 bases removed from V and 4 bases from J, the gap between germline ends came to 7 bases. This CDR3 has 13 residues. Per the germline V gene, CDR1 is SGHRS and CDR2 is YFSETQ. CDR3 in amino acids: CASSLGVGETQYF. CDR3 DNA: TGCGCCAGCAGCTTGGGGGTAGGAGAGACCCAGTACTTC.

This clone was detected once. The chain links TRBV19 to TRBJ1-2, with D unclear. This CDR3 has 13 amino acids. The germline V and J ends were trimmed by 6 bases and 5 bases, with 13 bases remaining between them. Germline lookup yields CDR1 LNHDA and CDR2 SQIVND (reference sequence). For the CDR3, the DNA is TGTGCCAGTAGAGGGAACGGGGAGTATGGCTACACCTTC. This gives the protein CASRGNGEYGYTF. Based on the CDR3 plus reference TRBV19 and TRBJ1-2, the full variable domain is DGGITQSPKYLFRKEGQNVTLSCEQNLNHDAMYWYRQDPGQGLRLIYYSQIVNDFQKGDIAEGYSVSREKKESFPLTVTSAQKNPTAFYLCASRGNGEYGYTFGSGTRLTVV.

This clone was found a few times. The rearrangement links TRBV10-3 to TRBJ1-2; D is perhaps TRBD1 (6 bases). V was pared by 2 bases and J by 2 bases, with 6 bases between. Per germline, CDR1 ENHRY and CDR2 SYGVKD. CDR3 length: 13 amino acids. The CDR3 DNA sequence: TGTGCCATCAGTGAGGGACAGAACTATGGCTACACCTTC. Translating gives CAISEGQNYGYTF.

V is TRBV15 and J is TRBJ2-3; 10 nucleotides agree with TRBD2. The germline gives CDR1 LNHNV, CDR2 YYDKDF (reference sequence). Losses at the gene ends were 1 base for V and 2 bases for J; bases not matched to a gene: 3. The CDR3 consists of 16 residues. The CDR3 is CATSRGTSGFTDTQYF. The DNA of the CDR3 is TGTGCCACCAGCAGAGGGACTAGCGGATTCACAGATACGCAGTATTTT.

This chain connects TRBV5-1 to TRBJ2-2, with D perhaps given as TRBD1 or TRBD2 (5 bases each). Germline CDR1 reads SGHRS; CDR2 reads YFSETQ. The V and J ends lost 0 bases and 3 bases respectively, with 9 bases between them. The CDR3 is 15 residues long. The CDR3 DNA is TGCGCCAGCAGCTTGGAGGGGCGGGACACCGGGGAGCTGTTTTTT. It codes for CASSLEGRDTGELFF.

The sample holds a few counts of this clone. The chain is built from TRBV27 and TRBJ2-1, with 7 bases aligning to TRBD1. Germline V CDR1 and CDR2: MNHEY, SMNVEV (reference sequence). The CDR3 totals 16 residues. V trimming: 3 bases; J trimming: 4 bases; junction bases outside the gene matches: 9. This CDR3 is CASSFSARGKYNEQFF. In DNA form, the CDR3 reads TGTGCCAGCAGTTTCTCCGCCAGGGGGAAATACAATGAGCAGTTCTTC.

The chain recombines TRBV5-1 with TRBJ2-5; 7 nucleotides align to TRBD1. Germline CDR1 and CDR2: SGHRS and YFSETQ. Trimming took 6 bases from V and 2 from J; bases not matched to a gene: 7. This CDR3 region has 14 residues. As DNA, the CDR3 is TGCGCCAGCAAACCCGGGGACAGACAAGAGACCCAGTACTTC. Its translation: CASKPGDRQETQYF.

The genes are TRBV20-1 and TRBJ2-3; D is undetermined. Deletions cut 6 bases from V and 2 bases from J, with 3 bases between. This CDR3 is 10 amino acids long. In germline, CDR1 is DFQATT, CDR2 SNEGSKA (reference sequence). CDR3 nucleotides: TGCAGTGCCTTCACAGATACGCAGTATTTT. This translates into CSAFTDTQYF.

A single count supports this clone. CDR3 loop: CASPPPGQGNEKLFF. DNA for the CDR3: TGTGCCAGCCCACCCCCGGGACAGGGGAATGAAAAACTGTTTTTT. The chain is built from TRBV5-8 and TRBJ1-4; 10 nucleotides match TRBD1. J gave up 5 bases and V 7 bases, and 8 bases lay outside the gene matches. Germline V gives CDR1 SGHTS, CDR2 YDEGEE. This CDR3 region has 15 residues.

This chain uses TRBV15 with TRBJ2-2; 11 bases line up with TRBD1. The CDR3 sequence is 17 residues long. Germline-derived CDR1 and CDR2 are LNHNV and YYDKDF (reference sequence). V was pared by 2 bases and J by 7 bases, with 9 bases of the junction left unmatched. The CDR3 loop reads CATSRPAGTGGIGELFF. The DNA of the CDR3 is TGTGCCACCAGCAGACCCGCCGGGACAGGGGGTATCGGGGAGCTGTTTTTT.

In this sample, this clone turned up once. The V and J genes are TRBV5-1 and TRBJ2-5; weak D call: TRBD2 (6 bases). CDR3 length: 12 residues. Germline V CDR1 and CDR2: SGHRS, YFSETQ. Trimming removed 2 bases at V and 5 bases at J, with 7 bases between. The CDR3 is CASSFSGETQYF. CDR3 nucleotide sequence: TGCGCCAGCAGCTTTAGCGGCGAGACCCAGTACTTC. Based on the CDR3 plus reference TRBV5-1 and TRBJ2-5, the full variable domain is KAGVTQTPRYLIKTRGQQVTLSCSPISGHRSVSWYQQTPGQGLQFLFEYFSETQRNKGNFPGRFSGRQFSNSRSEMNVSTLELGDSALYLCASSFSGETQYFGPGTRLLVL.